These 26 T cell receptor beta chains share one sample of origin, sequenced in a study of T cells after yellow fever vaccination. TCRdb redid the calling of the 5' RACE reads with MiXCR, one entry per CDR3 protein. The table has roughly 340,000 distinct CDR3 sequences, about 8.7% seen once. The sequenced sample was PBMCs, obtained on the day of the first yellow fever vaccination. All receptors derive from a man aged 18-30 years who received the YFV17D yellow fever vaccine.

This clonotype was detected many times. This chain uses TRBV7-2 with TRBJ2-3, with 7 bases matching TRBD1. The CDR3 consists of 15 residues. Germline V lookup: CDR1 SGHTA, CDR2 FQGNSA. V was pared by 4 bases and J by 1 base, with 5 bases of the junction left unmatched. CDR3 protein: CASSSSGTGTDTQYF. The CDR3 coding sequence is TGTGCCAGCAGCTCGTCCGGGACAGGCACAGATACGCAGTATTTT.

The chain employs TRBV19 and TRBJ2-5, with D possibly being TRBD2 (5 bases). The CDR3 is 13 amino acids. Trimming removed 9 bases from V and 5 bases from J, with 16 bases in between. CDR1 and CDR2 (germline): LNHDA, SQIVND (reference sequence). DNA of the CDR3: TGTGCCAGCCGAACTAGGGATGGGGAGACCCAGTACTTC. It encodes CASRTRDGETQYF.

This clonotype was detected ten times or more. The rearrangement links TRBV6-5 to TRBJ2-4; a possible D gene is TRBD1 (6 bases). Trimming shortened V by 2 bases and J by 2 bases, and 13 bases separated the two germline ends. CDR3 size: 16 residues. CDR1 is MNHEY and CDR2 is SVGAGI in the germline V gene. CDR3 sequence reads: CASSYGQGWTKNIQYF. Here the CDR3 DNA reads TGTGCCAGCAGTTACGGTCAGGGGTGGACCAAAAACATTCAGTACTTC.

This clonotype was recorded at least ten times. The chain uses TRBV5-1 and TRBJ2-3; a weak D match, TRBD2 (7 bases). The CDR3 sequence is 15 residues long. Trimming removed 2 bases from V and 2 bases from J, with 12 bases in between. CDR1 and CDR2 (germline): SGHRS, YFSETQ. CDR3 nucleotide sequence: TGCGCCAGCAGCTTACGGGGGGCCCCCACAGATACGCAGTATTTT. This sequence encodes CASSLRGAPTDTQYF.

This clonotype was recorded a few times. The gene calls are TRBV12-3 or TRBV12-4 and TRBJ2-5, with D perhaps matching TRBD2 (5 bases). CDR3 length equals 13 residues. The V and J ends lost 6 bases and 5 bases respectively, with 13 bases between them. CDR3 nucleotides: TGTGCCAGCAGCGGTACTAGGACGGAGACCCAGTACTTC. It encodes CASSGTRTETQYF.

V gene TRBV5-4 combines with J gene TRBJ2-3; no definite D call. Germline V gene sequence: CDR1 SGHNT, CDR2 YYREEE (reference sequence). This CDR3 is built from 16 residues. Deletions cut 0 bases from V and 0 bases from J, with 11 bases between. The CDR3 is CASSLVSGYSTDTQYF. The CDR3 bases are TGTGCCAGCAGCTTGGTCTCCGGTTATAGCACAGATACGCAGTATTTT.

This clonotype has more than one count but fewer than ten. This chain uses TRBV5-1 with TRBJ2-1, with 8 nucleotides matching TRBD2. This CDR3 has 15 residues. With V trimmed by 1 base and J by 2 bases, 2 bases remained unmatched. The germline V gene encodes CDR1 SGHRS and CDR2 YFSETQ. As DNA, the CDR3 is TGCGCCAGCAGCTTGAGCGGGGGTACCTACAATGAGCAGTTCTTC. It encodes CASSLSGGTYNEQFF. Looking up the rest from reference TRBV5-1 and TRBJ2-1 gives the full variable domain: KAGVTQTPRYLIKTRGQQVTLSCSPISGHRSVSWYQQTPGQGLQFLFEYFSETQRNKGNFPGRFSGRQFSNSRSEMNVSTLELGDSALYLCASSLSGGTYNEQFFGPGTRLTVL.

V gene TRBV4-1 combines with J gene TRBJ2-3; 9 bases align to TRBD1. The CDR3 spans 17 residues. Trimming at V came to 3 bases and at J to 4 bases, leaving 11 bases not matched to a gene. The germline CDR1 and CDR2 sequences are MGHRA and YSYEKL. For the CDR3, the DNA is TGCGCCAGCAGCCATCGCTTCCGGGACAGGGTGCCAGATACGCAGTATTTT. Translating gives CASSHRFRDRVPDTQYF.

This clonotype was counted many times. The chain couples TRBV6-5 to TRBJ2-3, with D tentatively TRBD2 (5 bases). Trimming removed 0 bases at V and 6 bases at J, with 10 bases between. There are 14 residues in the CDR3. Germline loops: CDR1 MNHEY, CDR2 SVGAGI. The chain's CDR3 is CASSYSRVYDTQYF. CDR3 DNA sequence: TGTGCCAGCAGTTACTCGAGGGTCTACGATACGCAGTATTTT.

The V and J genes are TRBV5-1 and TRBJ2-5, with 8 bases lining up with TRBD2. The CDR3 extends over 15 amino acids. V lost 6 bases, J lost 0 bases, and 7 bases stayed unmatched. The germline CDR1 and CDR2 sequences are SGHRS and YFSETQ. The CDR3 DNA is TGCGCCAGCACCCACCCAGCGGGGGACCAAGAGACCCAGTACTTC. As protein: CASTHPAGDQETQYF.

This clonotype was counted only a few times. The chain uses TRBV5-1 and TRBJ1-4, with D perhaps TRBD1 (6 bases). Germline CDR1 is SGHRS and CDR2 is YFSETQ. The CDR3 has 14 residues. V lost 4 bases, J lost 5 bases, and 12 bases lay in between. In nucleotides, the CDR3 is TGCGCCAGCAGCACTGCCGGGACAAATGAAAAACTGTTTTTT. Protein sequence: CASSTAGTNEKLFF.

This clonotype was seen many times. V gene TRBV7-2 combines with J gene TRBJ1-1; D unresolved. The CDR3 runs to 11 residues. V was trimmed by 3 bases and J by 10 bases, leaving 9 bases between them. CDR1 is SGHTA and CDR2 is FQGNSA in the germline V gene. The CDR3: CASSFFGRAFF. The CDR3 region has the DNA TGTGCCAGCAGCTTTTTTGGCCGAGCTTTCTTT.

The rearrangement links TRBV28 to TRBJ1-1, with a weak D call TRBD1 (5 bases). V was clipped by 2 bases and J by 1 base, with 11 bases between them. The CDR3 loop spans 15 amino acids. Looked up from germline, CDR1 is MDHEN and CDR2 is SYDVKM. CDR3 bases: TGTGCCAGCAGTTTACCGGCAGGGTCGAACACTGAAGCTTTCTTT. Translating it yields CASSLPAGSNTEAFF.

This clonotype has only a few counts. The chain has TRBV4-3 and TRBJ2-3; the match to TRBD2 covers 9 bases. J gave up 6 bases and V 2 bases, and 12 bases lay outside the gene matches. The germline V gene has CDR1 LGHNA and CDR2 YSLEER. The CDR3 runs to 17 residues. The CDR3 region has the DNA TGCGCCAGCAGCCAACGAGCGGGCGGGGGGGCCAAGGATACGCAGTATTTT. This gives the protein CASSQRAGGGAKDTQYF.

This clonotype was observed many times. The chain combines TRBV5-1 with TRBJ1-3, with D unresolved. The length of the CDR3 is 16 residues. Trimming stripped 6 bases from V and 2 bases from J, with 18 bases between. Germline-derived CDR1 and CDR2 are SGHRS and YFSETQ. For the CDR3, the DNA is TGCGCCAGCACCCCCGGCTCCCCCGGACCTGGAAACACCATATATTTT. Amino acids: CASTPGSPGPGNTIYF.

Details on this clonotype: This may be a read error, as it is one base from a much larger clone. The J gene is TRBJ2-1, the V gene TRBV7-9; D is ambiguous. Germline assignment: CDR1 SEHNR and CDR2 FQNEAQ (reference sequence). The ends were cut back, 2 bases at V and 3 bases at J, with 2 bases in the middle. The CDR3 length is 12 residues. The DNA of the CDR3 is TGTGCCAGCAGCTTAATCTACAATGAGCAGTTCTTC. Protein product: CASSLIYNEQFF.

This clonotype was detected ten times or more. The V and J genes are TRBV29-1 and TRBJ1-3; perhaps TRBD1 as D (6 bases). Germline-derived CDR1 and CDR2 are SQVTM and ANQGSEA. The CDR3 has 12 residues. With 4 bases removed from V and 4 bases from J, the gap between germline ends came to 8 bases. CDR3 loop: CSVAGGGNTIYF. The CDR3, as DNA: TGCAGCGTTGCCGGGGGCGGAAACACCATATATTTT.

This clonotype has just a few counts. The genes are TRBV11-2 and TRBJ2-1, with 7 bases aligning to TRBD1. The V gene's germline CDR1 is SGHAT and CDR2 FQNNGV. Trimming removed 5 bases from V and 0 bases from J; junction bases left unmatched: 10. CDR3 length equals 17 residues. Here the CDR3 reads CASSPRGGLSSYNEQFF. The CDR3 DNA reads TGTGCCAGCAGCCCAAGAGGGGGCCTTAGCTCCTACAATGAGCAGTTCTTC.

J is TRBJ1-2 and V is TRBV19, with TRBD1 as a possible D gene (6 bases). The V end lost 7 bases, the J end lost 2 bases, and 23 bases lay between the germline ends. This CDR3 has 17 amino acids. CDR1 and CDR2 from the germline V gene are LNHDA and SQIVND (reference sequence). The CDR3 nucleotides are TGTGCCAGTATCAACGGGGACACACATCTGCTGAACTATGGCTACACCTTC. It is translated as CASINGDTHLLNYGYTF.

The genes are TRBV19 and TRBJ1-1; 8 bases map to TRBD1. Per the germline V gene, CDR1 is LNHDA and CDR2 is SQIVND (reference sequence). This CDR3 spans 15 amino acids. The junction had 9 bases not matched to a gene; V was cut back by 5 bases and J by 4 bases. The CDR3 region has the DNA TGTGCCAGTAGTCCCTCGGACAGGGACCCCACTGAAGCTTTCTTT. Translating it yields CASSPSDRDPTEAFF.

This clonotype was picked up a small number of times. This chain uses TRBV6-2 or TRBV6-3 with TRBJ2-2, with 9 bases that match TRBD1. Per the germline V gene, CDR1 is MNHEY and CDR2 is SVGEGT. The CDR3 is 16 residues long. V shed 2 bases, J shed 0 bases, and the junction held 1 base outside the gene matches. CDR3 sequence reads: CASSYRQGANTGELFF. The CDR3 region has the DNA TGTGCCAGCAGTTACAGACAGGGGGCGAACACCGGGGAGCTGTTTTTT.

The chain employs TRBV12-3 or TRBV12-4 and TRBJ2-2; the D gene is possibly TRBD2 (7 bases). With 8 bases removed from V and 5 bases from J, the gap between germline ends came to 9 bases. The CDR3 loop spans 12 amino acids. The CDR3 DNA reads TGTGCCAGCGGGGGGGCAACCGGGGAGCTGTTTTTT. It codes for CASGGATGELFF.

This clonotype was detected a few times. The gene calls are TRBV7-2 and TRBJ1-2; D might be TRBD1 (6 bases). V shed 4 bases and J shed 5 bases, with 14 bases lying between them. There are 14 residues in the CDR3. CDR1 is SGHTA and CDR2 is FQGNSA in the germline V gene. CDR3 sequence reads: CASSSLTGLYGYTF. The CDR3, as DNA: TGTGCCAGCAGCTCCCTTACAGGGCTTTATGGCTACACCTTC. The full variable domain, its missing parts supplied by reference TRBV7-2 and TRBJ1-2, is GAGVSQSPSNKVTEKGKDVELRCDPISGHTALYWYRQSLGQGLEFLIYFQGNSAPDKSGLPSDRFSAERTGGSVSTLTIQRTQQEDSAVYLCASSSLTGLYGYTFGSGTRLTVV.

This clonotype came up a few times. This chain connects TRBV20-1 to TRBJ2-3; D is possibly TRBD2 (5 bases). Germline loops: CDR1 DFQATT, CDR2 SNEGSKA (reference sequence). The V end was cut by 3 bases, the J end by 4 bases, with 20 bases between. The CDR3 is 16 amino acids. This CDR3 reads CSASPPEASTPDTQYF. Written as DNA, the CDR3 is TGCAGTGCTAGTCCACCGGAGGCATCCACACCAGATACGCAGTATTTT.

This clonotype was recorded a few times. The genes are TRBV11-2 and TRBJ2-5, with D unresolved. CDR1 and CDR2 from the germline V gene are SGHAT and FQNNGV. The CDR3 sequence is 15 residues long. V gave up 6 bases and J gave up 1 base, with 15 bases separating them. CDR3 DNA: TGTGCCAGCAGGACCCCTGGAGTGGGCCAAGAGACCCAGTACTTC. It translates to CASRTPGVGQETQYF.

V usage is TRBV5-1 and J usage is TRBJ1-1; no definite D call. V lost 2 bases and J lost 1, with 9 bases in between. CDR3 length: 14 amino acids. From germline, CDR1 is SGHRS and CDR2 YFSETQ. In DNA form, the CDR3 reads TGCGCCAGCAGCTTACATCGGGGGAACACTGAAGCTTTCTTT. Translating it yields CASSLHRGNTEAFF. Full variable domain (missing parts from reference TRBV5-1 and TRBJ1-1): KAGVTQTPRYLIKTRGQQVTLSCSPISGHRSVSWYQQTPGQGLQFLFEYFSETQRNKGNFPGRFSGRQFSNSRSEMNVSTLELGDSALYLCASSLHRGNTEAFFGQGTRLTVV.